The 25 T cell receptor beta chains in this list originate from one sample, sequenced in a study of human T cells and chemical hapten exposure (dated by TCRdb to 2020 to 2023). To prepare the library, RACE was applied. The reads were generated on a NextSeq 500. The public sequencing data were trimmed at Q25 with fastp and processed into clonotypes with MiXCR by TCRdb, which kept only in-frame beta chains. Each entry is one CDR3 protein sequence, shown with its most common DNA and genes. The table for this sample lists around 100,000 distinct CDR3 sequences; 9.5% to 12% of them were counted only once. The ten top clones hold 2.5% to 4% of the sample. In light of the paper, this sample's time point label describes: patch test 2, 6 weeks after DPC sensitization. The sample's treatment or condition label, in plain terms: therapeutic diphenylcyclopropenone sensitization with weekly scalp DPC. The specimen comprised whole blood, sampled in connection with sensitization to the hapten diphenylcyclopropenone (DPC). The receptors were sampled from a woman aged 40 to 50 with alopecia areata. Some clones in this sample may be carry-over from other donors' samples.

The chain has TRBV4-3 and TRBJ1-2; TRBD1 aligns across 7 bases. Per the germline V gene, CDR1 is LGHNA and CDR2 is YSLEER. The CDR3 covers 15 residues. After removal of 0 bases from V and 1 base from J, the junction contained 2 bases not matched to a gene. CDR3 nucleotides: TGCGCCAGCAGCCAAGAACAGGGGCTTAACTATGGCTACACCTTC. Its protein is CASSQEQGLNYGYTF.

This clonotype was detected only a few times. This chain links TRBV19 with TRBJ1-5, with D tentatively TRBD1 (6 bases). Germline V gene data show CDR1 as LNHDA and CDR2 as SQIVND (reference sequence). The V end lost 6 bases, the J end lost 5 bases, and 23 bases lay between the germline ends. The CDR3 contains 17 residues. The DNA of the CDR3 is TGTGCCAGTAGCTTGACTCCGGGGGCTTATCCAGATCAGCCCCAGCATTTT. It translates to CASSLTPGAYPDQPQHF.

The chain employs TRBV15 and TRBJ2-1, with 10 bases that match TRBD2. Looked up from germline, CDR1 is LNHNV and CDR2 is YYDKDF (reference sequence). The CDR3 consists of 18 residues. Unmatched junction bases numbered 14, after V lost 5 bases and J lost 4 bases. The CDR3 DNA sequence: TGTGCCACCAGCCCTAGGTGGGGGAGCGGGAGGGGGTACAATGAGCAGTTCTTC. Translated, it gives CATSPRWGSGRGYNEQFF.

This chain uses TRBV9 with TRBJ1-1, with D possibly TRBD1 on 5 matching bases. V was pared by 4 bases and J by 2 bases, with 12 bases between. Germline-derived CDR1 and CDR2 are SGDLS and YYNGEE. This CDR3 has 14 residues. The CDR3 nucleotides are TGTGCCAGCAGCAGTAAAGGGGCCAACACTGAAGCTTTCTTT. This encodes CASSSKGANTEAFF.

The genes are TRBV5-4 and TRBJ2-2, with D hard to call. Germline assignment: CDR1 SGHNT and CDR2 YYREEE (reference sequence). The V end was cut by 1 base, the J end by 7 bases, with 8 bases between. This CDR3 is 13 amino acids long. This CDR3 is CASSLSGYGELFF. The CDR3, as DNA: TGTGCCAGCAGCTTGTCCGGTTACGGGGAGCTGTTTTTT.

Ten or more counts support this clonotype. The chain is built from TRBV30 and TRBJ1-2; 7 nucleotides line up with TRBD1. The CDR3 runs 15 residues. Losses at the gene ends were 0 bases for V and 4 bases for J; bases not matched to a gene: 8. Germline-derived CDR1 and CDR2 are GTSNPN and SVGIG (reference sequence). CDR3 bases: TGTGCCTGGAGTGTGGGACAGACACTAGGCTATGGCTACACCTTC. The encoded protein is CAWSVGQTLGYGYTF.

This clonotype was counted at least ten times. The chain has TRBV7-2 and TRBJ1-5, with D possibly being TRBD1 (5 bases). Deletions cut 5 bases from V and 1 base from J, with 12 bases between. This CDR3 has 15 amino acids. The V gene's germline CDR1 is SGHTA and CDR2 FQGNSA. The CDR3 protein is CASSLRQGSNQPQHF. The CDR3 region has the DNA TGTGCCAGCAGCCTTCGGCAGGGAAGCAATCAGCCCCAGCATTTT.

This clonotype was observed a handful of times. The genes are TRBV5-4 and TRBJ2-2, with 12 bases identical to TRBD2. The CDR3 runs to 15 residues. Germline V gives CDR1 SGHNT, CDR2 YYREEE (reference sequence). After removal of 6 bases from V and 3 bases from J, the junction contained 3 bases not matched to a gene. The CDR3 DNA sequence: TGTGCCAGCACCACTAGCGGGGGGCACACCGGGGAGCTGTTTTTT. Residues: CASTTSGGHTGELFF.

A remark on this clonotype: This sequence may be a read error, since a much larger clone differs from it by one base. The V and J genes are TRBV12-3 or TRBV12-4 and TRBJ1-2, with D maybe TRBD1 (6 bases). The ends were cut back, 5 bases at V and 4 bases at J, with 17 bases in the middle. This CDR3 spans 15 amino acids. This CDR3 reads CASSPTSDRCYGYTF. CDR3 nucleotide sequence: TGTGCCAGCAGTCCAACTTCAGACAGGTGCTATGGCTACACCTTC.

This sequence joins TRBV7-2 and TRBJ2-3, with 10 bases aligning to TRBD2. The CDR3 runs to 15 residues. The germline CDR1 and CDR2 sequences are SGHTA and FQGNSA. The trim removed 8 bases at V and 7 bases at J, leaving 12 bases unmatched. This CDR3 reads CASPIGGLALNTQYF. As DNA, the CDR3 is TGTGCCAGCCCCATCGGGGGACTAGCGCTGAATACGCAGTATTTT.

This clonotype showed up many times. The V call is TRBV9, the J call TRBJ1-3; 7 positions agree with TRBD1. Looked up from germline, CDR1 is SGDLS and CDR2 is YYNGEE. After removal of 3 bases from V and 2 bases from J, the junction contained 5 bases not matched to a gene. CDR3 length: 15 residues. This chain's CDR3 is CASSGRGGAGNTIYF. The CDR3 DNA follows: TGTGCCAGCAGCGGGCGAGGGGGCGCTGGAAACACCATATATTTT.

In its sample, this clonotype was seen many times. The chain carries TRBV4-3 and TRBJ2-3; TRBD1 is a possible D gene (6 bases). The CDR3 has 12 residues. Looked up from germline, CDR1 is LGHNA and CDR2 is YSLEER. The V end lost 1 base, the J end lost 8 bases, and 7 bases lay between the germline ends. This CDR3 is CASSQGGGTQYF. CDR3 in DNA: TGCGCCAGCAGCCAAGGAGGGGGTACGCAGTATTTT.

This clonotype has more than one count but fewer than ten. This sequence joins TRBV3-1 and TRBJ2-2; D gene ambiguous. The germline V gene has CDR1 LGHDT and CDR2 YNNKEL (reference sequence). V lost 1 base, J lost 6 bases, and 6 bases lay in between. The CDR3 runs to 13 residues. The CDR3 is CASSQVVAGELFF. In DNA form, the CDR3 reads TGTGCCAGCAGCCAAGTGGTTGCCGGGGAGCTGTTTTTT.

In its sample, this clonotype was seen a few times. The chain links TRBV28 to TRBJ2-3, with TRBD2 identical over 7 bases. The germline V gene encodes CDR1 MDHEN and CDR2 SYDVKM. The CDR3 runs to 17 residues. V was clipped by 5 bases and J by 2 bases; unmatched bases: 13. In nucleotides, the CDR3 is TGTGCCAGCAGTCCCGCTTCGCTAGCGGTATACACAGATACGCAGTATTTT. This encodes CASSPASLAVYTDTQYF.

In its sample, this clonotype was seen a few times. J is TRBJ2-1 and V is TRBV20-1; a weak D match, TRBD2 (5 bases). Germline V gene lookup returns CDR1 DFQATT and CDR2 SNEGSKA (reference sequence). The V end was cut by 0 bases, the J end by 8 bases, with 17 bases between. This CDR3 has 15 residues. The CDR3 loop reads CSAREAETPGYEQFF. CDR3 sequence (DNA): TGCAGTGCTAGAGAAGCGGAGACCCCCGGTTATGAGCAGTTCTTC.

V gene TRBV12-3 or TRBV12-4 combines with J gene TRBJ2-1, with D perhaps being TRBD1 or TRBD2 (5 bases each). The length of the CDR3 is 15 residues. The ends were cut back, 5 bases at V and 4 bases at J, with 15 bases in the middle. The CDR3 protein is CASSPGTAKYNEQFF. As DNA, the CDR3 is TGTGCCAGCAGTCCCGGGACGGCTAAATACAATGAGCAGTTCTTC.

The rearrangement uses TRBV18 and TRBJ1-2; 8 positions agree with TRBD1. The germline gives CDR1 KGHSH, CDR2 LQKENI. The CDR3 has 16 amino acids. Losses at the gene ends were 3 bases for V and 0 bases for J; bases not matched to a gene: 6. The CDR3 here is CASSPPDRVANYGYTF. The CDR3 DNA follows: TGTGCCAGCTCACCTCCGGACAGGGTTGCTAACTATGGCTACACCTTC.

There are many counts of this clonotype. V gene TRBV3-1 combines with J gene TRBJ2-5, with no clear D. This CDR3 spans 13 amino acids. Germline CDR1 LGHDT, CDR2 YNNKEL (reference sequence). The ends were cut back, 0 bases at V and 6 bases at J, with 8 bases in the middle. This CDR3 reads CASSQDARKTQYF. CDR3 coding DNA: TGTGCCAGCAGCCAAGATGCTAGGAAGACCCAGTACTTC.

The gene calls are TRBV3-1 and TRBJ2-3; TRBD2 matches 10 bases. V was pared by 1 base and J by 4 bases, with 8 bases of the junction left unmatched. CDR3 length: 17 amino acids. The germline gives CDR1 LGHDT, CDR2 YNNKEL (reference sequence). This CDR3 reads CASSQGQTSGRSDTQYF. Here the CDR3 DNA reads TGTGCCAGCAGCCAAGGCCAGACTAGCGGGCGCTCAGATACGCAGTATTTT.

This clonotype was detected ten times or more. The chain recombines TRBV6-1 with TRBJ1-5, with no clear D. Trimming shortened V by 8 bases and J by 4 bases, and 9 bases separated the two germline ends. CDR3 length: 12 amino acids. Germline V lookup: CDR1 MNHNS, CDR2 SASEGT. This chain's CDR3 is CASAIGNQPQHF. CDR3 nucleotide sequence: TGTGCCAGCGCGATAGGAAATCAGCCCCAGCATTTT.

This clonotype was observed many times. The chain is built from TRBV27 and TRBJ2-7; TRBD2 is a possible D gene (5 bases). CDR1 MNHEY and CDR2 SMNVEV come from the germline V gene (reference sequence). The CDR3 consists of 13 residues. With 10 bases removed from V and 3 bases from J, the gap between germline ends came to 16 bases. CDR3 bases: TGTGCCACTCGGACTCCTCGGAACTACGAGCAGTACTTC. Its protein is CATRTPRNYEQYF.

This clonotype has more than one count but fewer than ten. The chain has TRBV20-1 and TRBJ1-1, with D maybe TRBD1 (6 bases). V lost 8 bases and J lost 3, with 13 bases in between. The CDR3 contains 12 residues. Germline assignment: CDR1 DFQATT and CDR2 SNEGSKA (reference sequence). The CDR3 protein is CSSGRGDTEAFF. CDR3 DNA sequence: TGCAGTTCGGGCAGGGGAGACACTGAAGCTTTCTTT.

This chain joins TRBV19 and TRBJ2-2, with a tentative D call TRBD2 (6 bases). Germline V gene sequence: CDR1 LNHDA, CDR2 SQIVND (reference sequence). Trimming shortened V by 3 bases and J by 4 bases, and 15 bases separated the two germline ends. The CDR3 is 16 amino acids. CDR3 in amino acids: CASSIPGGRGTGELFF. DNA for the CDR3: TGTGCCAGTAGTATCCCCGGAGGGCGTGGCACCGGGGAGCTGTTTTTT.

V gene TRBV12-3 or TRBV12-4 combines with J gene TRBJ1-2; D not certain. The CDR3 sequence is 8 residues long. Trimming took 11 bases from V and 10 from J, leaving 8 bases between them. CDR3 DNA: TGTGCCCCTACGCCCTACACCTTC. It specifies CAPTPYTF.

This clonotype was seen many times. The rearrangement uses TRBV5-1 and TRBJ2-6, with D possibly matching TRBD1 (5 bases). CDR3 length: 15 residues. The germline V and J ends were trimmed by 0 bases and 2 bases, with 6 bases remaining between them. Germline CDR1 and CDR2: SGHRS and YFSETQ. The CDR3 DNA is TGCGCCAGCAGCTTGGAAGGGGCTGGGGCCAACGTCCTGACTTTC. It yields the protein CASSLEGAGANVLTF.